One sample yielded the 9 T cell receptor beta chains listed below, sequenced in a study of blood T cell repertoires in COVID-19. The protocol was immunoSEQ multiplex PCR, while the TCRdb copy is restricted to in-frame clones and leaves out a portion. The table lists 310,000 or so clones, roughly 82% of them singletons, with around 1.7% in the top ten. The sample consisted of peripheral blood. These receptors all stem from a woman aged 45-60 years with acute or convalescent COVID-19.

The J gene is TRBJ2-2, the V gene TRBV10-3; 8 bases map to TRBD2. The CDR3 runs 16 residues. Germline-derived CDR1 and CDR2 are ENHRY and SYGVKD. Trimming took 2 bases from V and 7 from J; bases not matched to a gene: 9. CDR3 coding DNA: TGTGCCATCAGTGAGGGGCCCGGACTAGCCAACGGGGAGCTGTTTTTT. Its protein product is CAISEGPGLANGELFF.

The chain uses TRBV27 and TRBJ1-1; D is unclear. The germline V gene has CDR1 MNHEY and CDR2 SMNVEV (reference sequence). V shed 6 bases and J shed 1 base, with 9 bases lying between them. The CDR3 length is 13 residues. CDR3 sequence reads: CASSPRGNTEAFF. The CDR3 DNA reads as TGTGCCAGCAGCCCCCGGGGGAACACTGAAGCTTTCTTT.

This clone was seen a handful of times. V and J are TRBV20-1 and TRBJ2-7; D is unclear. The V gene lost 7 bases and the J gene lost 3 bases, with 7 bases spanning the gap. The CDR3 is made up of 10 amino acids. CDR1 is DFQATT and CDR2 is SNEGSKA in the germline V gene (reference sequence). CDR3 coding DNA: TGCAGTGTTGAGCACTACGAGCAGTACTTC. Protein sequence: CSVEHYEQYF.

The chain carries TRBV7-3 and TRBJ2-1; tentatively, D is TRBD2 (5 bases). Germline V gene lookup returns CDR1 SGHTA and CDR2 FQGTGA. Trimming took off 0 bases at V and 9 bases at J, with 9 bases between the two ends. The CDR3 contains 13 residues. The CDR3 DNA reads TGTGCCAGCAGCTTAACGCCGGGGATTGAGCAGTTCTTC. This codes for CASSLTPGIEQFF.

The gene calls are TRBV7-2 and TRBJ2-1; no clear D gene. The germline CDR1 and CDR2 sequences are SGHTA and FQGNSA. This CDR3 has 14 residues. V lost 5 bases, J lost 7 bases, and 15 bases lay in between. The CDR3 DNA is TGTGCCAGCAGCCCCCCGGCGTCTAGAAATGAGCAGTTCTTC. This translates into CASSPPASRNEQFF.

This chain uses TRBV18 with TRBJ2-5; perhaps TRBD2 as D (6 bases). The CDR3 is 15 residues long. V lost 3 bases to trimming and J lost 2 bases, with 13 bases between them. Looked up from germline, CDR1 is KGHSH and CDR2 is LQKENI. CDR3 DNA: TGTGCCAGCTCACCCAAGTCGGGAGTACAAGAGACCCAGTACTTC. This translates into CASSPKSGVQETQYF.

V and J are TRBV11-2 and TRBJ2-2; 9 bases fit TRBD1. The V gene's germline CDR1 is SGHAT and CDR2 FQNNGV. The length of the CDR3 is 15 residues. V shed 3 bases, J shed 6 bases, and the junction held 5 bases outside the gene matches. The CDR3 coding sequence is TGTGCCAGCAGCTTTACAGGGGGCGCGGCCGGGGAGCTGTTTTTT. Amino acid sequence: CASSFTGGAAGELFF. The full variable domain, with the rest looked up from reference TRBV11-2 and TRBJ2-2, is EAGVAQSPRYKIIEKRQSVAFWCNPISGHATLYWYQQILGQGPKLLIQFQNNGVVDDSQLPKDRFSAERLKGVDSTLKIQPAKLEDSAVYLCASSFTGGAAGELFFGEGSRLTVL.

The V gene is TRBV30, the J gene TRBJ2-7, with TRBD2 identical over 11 bases. Germline V CDR1 and CDR2: GTSNPN, SVGIG (reference sequence). Germline trimming cut 2 bases from V and 5 bases from J; bases unmatched to any gene: 5. This CDR3 spans 14 amino acids. CDR3 in DNA: TGTGCCTGGAGTATAGCGGGAGGGTCCGACGAGCAGTACTTC. Its translation is CAWSIAGGSDEQYF.

V is TRBV28 and J is TRBJ2-1, with D possibly TRBD2 on 6 matching bases. CDR1 is MDHEN, CDR2 SYDVKM, per germline. The CDR3 covers 14 residues. V gave up 6 bases and J gave up 6 bases, with 15 bases separating them. The CDR3 reads CASSLPGLSNEQFF. CDR3 nucleotide sequence: TGTGCCAGCAGCCTCCCGGGACTGAGCAATGAGCAGTTCTTC.